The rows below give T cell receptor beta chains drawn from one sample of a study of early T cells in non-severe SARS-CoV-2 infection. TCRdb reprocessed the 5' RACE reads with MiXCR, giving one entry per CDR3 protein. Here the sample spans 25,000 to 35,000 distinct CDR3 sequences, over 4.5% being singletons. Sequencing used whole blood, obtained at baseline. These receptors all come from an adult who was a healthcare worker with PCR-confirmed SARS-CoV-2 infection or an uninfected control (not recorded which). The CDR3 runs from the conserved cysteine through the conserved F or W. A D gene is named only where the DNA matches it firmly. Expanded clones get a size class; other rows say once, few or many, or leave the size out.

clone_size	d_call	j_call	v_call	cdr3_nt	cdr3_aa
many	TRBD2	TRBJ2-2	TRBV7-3	TGTGCCAGCAGCCCGACTAGCGGGGGCCTCACCGGGGAGCTGTTTTTT	CASSPTSGGLTGELFF
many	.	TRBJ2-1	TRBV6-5	TGTGCCAGCAGTTCCCGGGACGGATACAATGAGCAGTTCTTC	CASSSRDGYNEQFF
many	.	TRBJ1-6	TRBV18	TGTGCCAGCTCACCAAAAACCAATTCACCCCTCCACTTT	CASSPKTNSPLHF
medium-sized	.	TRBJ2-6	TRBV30	TGTGCCTGGAGTGTACTCCCGGCTCACCTCTCTGGGGCCAACGTCCTGACTTTC	CAWSVLPAHLSGANVLTF
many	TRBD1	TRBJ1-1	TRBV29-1	TGCAGCGTTGACAGGGGGAGAGGTGAAGCTTTCTTT	CSVDRGRGEAFF
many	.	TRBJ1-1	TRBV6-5	TGTGCCAGCACCCAGATGGTGAACACTGAAGCTTTCTTT	CASTQMVNTEAFF
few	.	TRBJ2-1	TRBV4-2	TGTGCCAGCAGCCAAGATACCCCTACAGGGTTCTACAATGAGCAGTTCTTC	CASSQDTPTGFYNEQFF
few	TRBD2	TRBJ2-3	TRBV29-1	TGCAGCGTTGAAGAAGGGCTAGCGGGAGCAGATACGCAGTATTTT	CSVEEGLAGADTQYF
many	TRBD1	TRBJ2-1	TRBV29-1	TGCAGCTCACGATCCCCCGGGACAGCGGAGCAGTTCTTC	CSSRSPGTAEQFF
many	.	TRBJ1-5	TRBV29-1	TGCAGCGTTGGTTTGACACCCGATAGCAATCAGCCCCAGCATTTT	CSVGLTPDSNQPQHF
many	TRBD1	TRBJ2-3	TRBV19	TGTGCCAGTAGTACATACAGGGGGAGAGGTGTCGCAGATACGCAGTATTTT	CASSTYRGRGVADTQYF
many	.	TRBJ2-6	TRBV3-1	TGTGCCAGCAGCTCATGGCGGGCAGGGTACGGAGGTTCTGGGGCCAACGTCCTGACTTTC	CASSSWRAGYGGSGANVLTF
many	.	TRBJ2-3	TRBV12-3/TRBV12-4	TGTGCCAGCAGTTTGGGGCCGGGCAGTGCTTTAGCAGATACGCAGTATTTT	CASSLGPGSALADTQYF
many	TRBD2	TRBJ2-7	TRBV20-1	TGCAGTGCTAGGGACCTCACTCGGACTAGCGGGTACGAGCAGTACTTC	CSARDLTRTSGYEQYF
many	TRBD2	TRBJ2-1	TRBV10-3	TGTGCCATCACTGGAATAGCGGGAAGAAATGAGCAGTTCTTC	CAITGIAGRNEQFF
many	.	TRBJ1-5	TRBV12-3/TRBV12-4	TGTGCCAGCAGTTTTTCCACTCCGCCCCAGCATTTT	CASSFSTPPQHF
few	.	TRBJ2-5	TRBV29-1	TGCAGCGCCGAGGTTGGTGCTTGGGGGAGCCAGTACTTC	CSAEVGAWGSQYF
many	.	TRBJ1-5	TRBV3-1	TGTGCCAGCAGCCTCAGGTATAGCAATCAGCCCCAGCATTTT	CASSLRYSNQPQHF
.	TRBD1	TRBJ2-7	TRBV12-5	TGTGCTAGTGGACCGGGACAGGGGGTGAACGAGCAGTACTTC	CASGPGQGVNEQYF
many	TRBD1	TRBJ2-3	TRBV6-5	TGTGCCAGCAGGTCGGGGGACAGGGCTAAAGATACGCAGTATTTT	CASRSGDRAKDTQYF
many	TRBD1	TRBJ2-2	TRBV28	TGTGCCAGCAGTTCTCCAGGGGGAACCGGGGAGCTGTTTTTT	CASSSPGGTGELFF
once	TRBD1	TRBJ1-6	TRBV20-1	TGCAGTGCTCGTGGACAGGGAAATAATTCACCCCTCCACTTT	CSARGQGNNSPLHF
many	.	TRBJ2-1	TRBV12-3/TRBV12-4	TGTGCCAGCAGTTCGTTTAATGAGCAGTTCTTC	CASSSFNEQFF
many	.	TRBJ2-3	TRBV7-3	TGTGCCAGCAGCTTAAGGACCCGCACAGATACGCAGTATTTT	CASSLRTRTDTQYF
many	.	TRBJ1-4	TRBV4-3	TGCGCCAGCAGCCAAGATGGGATAGTTGGGAAACTGTTTTTT	CASSQDGIVGKLFF
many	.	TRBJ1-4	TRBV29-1	TGCAGCGCCTCCCCAGCCACAAATGAAAAACTGTTTTTT	CSASPATNEKLFF
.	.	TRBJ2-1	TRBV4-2	TGTGCCAGCAGCCAAGACAGGGTGTTCTACAATGAGCAGTTCTTC	CASSQDRVFYNEQFF
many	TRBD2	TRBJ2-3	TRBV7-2	TGTGCCAGCAGCTTAAAAGGGAGCGGGGGAGCTTTGAAGAACACAGATACGCAGTATTTT	CASSLKGSGGALKNTDTQYF
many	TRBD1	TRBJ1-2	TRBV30	TGTGCCTGGAGGGCACAGGGGGATCCCTATGGCTACACCTTC	CAWRAQGDPYGYTF
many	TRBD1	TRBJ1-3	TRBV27	TGTGCCAGCAGTTATACAGGGGGCGCCGGAAACACCATATATTTT	CASSYTGGAGNTIYF
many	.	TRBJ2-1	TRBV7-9	TGTGCCAGCAGCTTAGTGGTGCTCCGGGAATACAATGAGCAGTTCTTC	CASSLVVLREYNEQFF
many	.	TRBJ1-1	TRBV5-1	TGCGCCAGCAGCTTGGGACCAACTGAGGGGACTGAAGCTTTCTTT	CASSLGPTEGTEAFF
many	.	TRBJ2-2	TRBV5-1	TGCGCCAGCAGCCCGGCCCTAAACACCGGGGAGCTGTTTTTT	CASSPALNTGELFF
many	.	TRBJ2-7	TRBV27	TGTGCCAGCAGTTCAACAGGAGCCGACGAGCAGTACTTC	CASSSTGADEQYF
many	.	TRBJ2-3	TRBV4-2	TGTGCCAGCAGCCTCGAGGGGTCAGATACGCAGTATTTT	CASSLEGSDTQYF
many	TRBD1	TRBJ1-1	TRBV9	TGTGCCAGCAGCCCAGCATACAGGGGCACTGAAGCTTTCTTT	CASSPAYRGTEAFF
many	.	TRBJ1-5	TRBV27	TGTGCCAGCAGTTTAATGGGGAACCAGCCCCAGCATTTT	CASSLMGNQPQHF
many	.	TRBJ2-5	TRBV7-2	TGTGCCAGCAGCCCACCGGGGCCTCAAGAGACCCAGTACTTC	CASSPPGPQETQYF
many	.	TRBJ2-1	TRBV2	TGTGCCATCCCGGGGACGGCCTCGGGGTACAATGAGCAGTTCTTC	CAIPGTASGYNEQFF
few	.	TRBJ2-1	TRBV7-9	TGTGCCAGCAGCCCGGAGGTAGAGGGAAGCTCCTACAATGAGCAGTTCTTC	CASSPEVEGSSYNEQFF
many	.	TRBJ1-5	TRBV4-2	TGTGCCAGCAGCCAAGGCGGCCCCAGCAATCAGCCCCAGCATTTT	CASSQGGPSNQPQHF
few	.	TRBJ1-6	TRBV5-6	TGTGCCAGCAGCTTGGATCGCGGTGCCGTGGGTTCACCCCTCCACTTT	CASSLDRGAVGSPLHF
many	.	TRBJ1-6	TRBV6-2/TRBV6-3	TGTGCCAGCAGTTACCAACATTCACCCCTCCACTTT	CASSYQHSPLHF
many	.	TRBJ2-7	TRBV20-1	TGCAGTGCTAGATTGGCTAGCTACGAGCAGTACTTC	CSARLASYEQYF
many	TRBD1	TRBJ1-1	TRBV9	TGTGCCAGCAGCGTAGACTTGGGACAGGGTATTAACACTGAAGCTTTCTTT	CASSVDLGQGINTEAFF
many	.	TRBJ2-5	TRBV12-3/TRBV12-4	TGTGCCAGCAGTTTAGCGGGGACAAGGCAAGAGACCCAGTACTTC	CASSLAGTRQETQYF
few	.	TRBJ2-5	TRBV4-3	TGCGCCAGCAGCCAAGACGGTCGGAGGGGGCGCGAGACCCAGTACTTC	CASSQDGRRGRETQYF
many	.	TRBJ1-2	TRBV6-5	TGTGCCAGCAGGCAAGACAGCGCTTATGGCTACACCTTC	CASRQDSAYGYTF
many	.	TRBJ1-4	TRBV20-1	TGCAGTGCTAGTGCAGACAGTGCAACTAATGAAAAACTGTTTTTT	CSASADSATNEKLFF
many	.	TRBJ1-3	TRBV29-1	TGCAGCGTTGTAGGGTCTGGAAACACCATATATTTT	CSVVGSGNTIYF
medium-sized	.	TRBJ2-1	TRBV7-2	TGTGCCAGCAGCTTAGTTCGAAGCGTCGATGAGCAGTTCTTC	CASSLVRSVDEQFF
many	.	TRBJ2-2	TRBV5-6	TGTGCCAGCAGTCGGGGGGACAGAGACACCGGGGAGCTGTTTTTT	CASSRGDRDTGELFF
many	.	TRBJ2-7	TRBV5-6	TGTGCCAGCAGCGTCGATGACGAGCAGTACTTC	CASSVDDEQYF
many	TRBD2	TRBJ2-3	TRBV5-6	TGTGCCAGCAGCTCAGAGCGGGGCAGCACAGATACGCAGTATTTT	CASSSERGSTDTQYF
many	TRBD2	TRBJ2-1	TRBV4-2	TGTGCCAGCAGCCAAGACAGGCCAACCCGGCGGGAGCCCTACAATGAGCAGTTCTTC	CASSQDRPTRREPYNEQFF
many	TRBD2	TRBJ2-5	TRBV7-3	TGTGCCAGCAGCCCGGGACTAGCGAGAGAGACCCAGTACTTC	CASSPGLARETQYF
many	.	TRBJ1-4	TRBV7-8	TGTGCCAGCAGCTTAGTCAAAGGGACACGGAATGAAAAACTGTTTTTT	CASSLVKGTRNEKLFF
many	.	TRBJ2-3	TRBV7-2	TGTGCCAGCAGCTTATCCCGGGACTGGAGGGATAATACGCAGTATTTT	CASSLSRDWRDNTQYF
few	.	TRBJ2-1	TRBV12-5	TGTGCTAGTGGTTTGGCATCCAATGAGCAGTTCTTC	CASGLASNEQFF
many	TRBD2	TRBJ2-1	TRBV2	TGTGCCAGCAGTGAGCAGGCGGGAGCGGCCTACAATGAGCAGTTCTTC	CASSEQAGAAYNEQFF